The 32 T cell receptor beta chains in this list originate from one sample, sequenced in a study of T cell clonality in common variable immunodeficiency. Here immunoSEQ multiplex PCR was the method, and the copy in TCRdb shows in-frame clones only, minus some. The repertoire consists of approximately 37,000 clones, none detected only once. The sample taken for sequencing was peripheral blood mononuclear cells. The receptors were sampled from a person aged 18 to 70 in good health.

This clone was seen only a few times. CDR3 DNA (partial): TGTGCCAGCAGTGAAGCTACAGGGAACTATGGC. Protein product: CASSEATGNYG. The entire CDR3 sequence reads CASSEATGNYGYTF. V gene TRBV2 combines with J gene TRBJ1-2, with D tentatively TRBD1 (6 bases). The read gets to within 3 residues of the CDR3 end, and the germline J gene fills in the rest. Germline V gene data show CDR1 as SNHLY and CDR2 as FYNNEI. V shed 0 bases and J shed 2 bases, with 7 bases lying between them. This CDR3 region has 14 residues.

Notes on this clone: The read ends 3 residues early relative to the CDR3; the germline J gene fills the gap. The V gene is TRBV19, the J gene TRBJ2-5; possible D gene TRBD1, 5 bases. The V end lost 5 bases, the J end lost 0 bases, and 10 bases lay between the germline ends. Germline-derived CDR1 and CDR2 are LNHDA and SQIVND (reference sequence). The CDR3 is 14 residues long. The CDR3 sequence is CASSPQVYQETQYF. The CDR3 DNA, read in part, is TGTGCCAGTAGTCCACAGGTGTACCAAGAGACC. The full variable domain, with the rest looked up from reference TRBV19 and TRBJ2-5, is DGGITQSPKYLFRKEGQNVTLSCEQNLNHDAMYWYRQDPGQGLRLIYYSQIVNDFQKGDIAEGYSVSREKKESFPLTVTSAQKNPTAFYLCASSPQVYQETQYFGPGTRLLVL.

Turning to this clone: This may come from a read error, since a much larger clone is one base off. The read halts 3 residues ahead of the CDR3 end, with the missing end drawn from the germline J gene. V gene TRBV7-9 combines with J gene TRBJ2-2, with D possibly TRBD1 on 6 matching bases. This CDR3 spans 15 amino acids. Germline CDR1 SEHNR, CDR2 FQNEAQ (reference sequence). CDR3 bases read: TGTGCCAGCAGCGAGAGAACAGGGAGCTCTGAAAAG. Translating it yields CASSERTGSSEK. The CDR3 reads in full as CASSERTGSSEKLFF.

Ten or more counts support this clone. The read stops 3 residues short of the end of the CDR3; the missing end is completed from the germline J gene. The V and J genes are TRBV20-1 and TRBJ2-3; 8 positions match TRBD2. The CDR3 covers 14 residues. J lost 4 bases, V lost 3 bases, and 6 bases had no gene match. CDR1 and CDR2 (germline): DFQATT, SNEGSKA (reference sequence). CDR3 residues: CSARMTSAADTQYF. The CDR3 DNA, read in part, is TGCAGTGCTAGGATGACTAGCGCAGCAGATACG.

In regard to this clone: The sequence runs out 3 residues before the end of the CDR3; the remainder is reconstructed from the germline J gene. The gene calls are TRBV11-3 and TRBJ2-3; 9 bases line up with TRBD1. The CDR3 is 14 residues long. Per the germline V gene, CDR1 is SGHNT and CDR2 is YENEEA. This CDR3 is CASSYRGRGETQYF. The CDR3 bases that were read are TGTGCCAGCAGCTACAGGGGGCGCGGAGAGACG.

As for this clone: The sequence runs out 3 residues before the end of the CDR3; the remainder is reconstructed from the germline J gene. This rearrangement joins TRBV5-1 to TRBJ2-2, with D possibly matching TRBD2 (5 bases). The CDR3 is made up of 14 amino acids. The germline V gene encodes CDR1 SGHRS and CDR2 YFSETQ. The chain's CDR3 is CASSSDTTNEKLFF. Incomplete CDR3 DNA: TGCGCCAGCAGCTCGGATACGACTAATGAAAAG.

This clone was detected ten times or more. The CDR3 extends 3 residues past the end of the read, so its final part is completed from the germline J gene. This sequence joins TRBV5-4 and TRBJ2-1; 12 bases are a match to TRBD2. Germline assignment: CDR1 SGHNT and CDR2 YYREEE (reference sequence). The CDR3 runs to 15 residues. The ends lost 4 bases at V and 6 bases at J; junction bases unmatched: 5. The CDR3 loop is CASSRTSGEGNEQFF. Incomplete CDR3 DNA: TGTGCCAGCAGCCGGACTAGCGGGGAAGGCAATGAG.

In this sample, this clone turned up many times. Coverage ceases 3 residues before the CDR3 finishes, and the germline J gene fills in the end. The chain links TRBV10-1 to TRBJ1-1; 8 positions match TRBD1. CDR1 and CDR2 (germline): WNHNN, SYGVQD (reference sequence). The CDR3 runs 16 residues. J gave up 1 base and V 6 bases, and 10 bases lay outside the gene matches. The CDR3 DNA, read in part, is TGCGCCAGCAGGCTCGGGACAGGTGCCAGGAACACTGAA. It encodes CASRLGTGARNTE. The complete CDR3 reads CASRLGTGARNTEAFF.

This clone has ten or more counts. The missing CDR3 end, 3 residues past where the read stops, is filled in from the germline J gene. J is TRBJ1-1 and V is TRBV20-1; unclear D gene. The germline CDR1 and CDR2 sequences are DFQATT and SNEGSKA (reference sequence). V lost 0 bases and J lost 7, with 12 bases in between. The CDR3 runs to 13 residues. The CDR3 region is CSARDYFPHEAFF. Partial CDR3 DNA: TGCAGTGCTAGAGATTACTTCCCGCATGAA.

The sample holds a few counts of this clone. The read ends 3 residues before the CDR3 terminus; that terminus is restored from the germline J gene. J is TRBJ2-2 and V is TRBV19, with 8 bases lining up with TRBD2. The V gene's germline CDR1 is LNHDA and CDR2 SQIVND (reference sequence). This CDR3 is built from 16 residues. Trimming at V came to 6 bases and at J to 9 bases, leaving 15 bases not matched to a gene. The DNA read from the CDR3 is TGTGCCAGTAGCCCTCGGGTCAGCGGGGGTACCAGGGAG. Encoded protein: CASSPRVSGGTRE. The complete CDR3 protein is CASSPRVSGGTRELFF.

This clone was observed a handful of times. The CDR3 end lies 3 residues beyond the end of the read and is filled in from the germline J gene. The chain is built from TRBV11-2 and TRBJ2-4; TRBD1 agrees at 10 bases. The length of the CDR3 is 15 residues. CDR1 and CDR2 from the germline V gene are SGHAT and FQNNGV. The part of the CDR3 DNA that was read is TGTGCCAGCAGCTTCGGACAGGGGGTTTTGGAGACT. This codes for CASSFGQGVLET. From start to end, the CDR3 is CASSFGQGVLETQYF.

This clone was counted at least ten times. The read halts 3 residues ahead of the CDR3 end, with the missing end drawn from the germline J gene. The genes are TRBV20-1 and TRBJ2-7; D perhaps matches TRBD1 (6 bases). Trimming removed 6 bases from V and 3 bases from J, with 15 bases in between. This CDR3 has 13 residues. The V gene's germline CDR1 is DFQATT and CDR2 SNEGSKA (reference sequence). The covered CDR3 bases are TGCAGTGCGCCGGGACATATTTACTACGAG. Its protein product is CSAPGHIYYE. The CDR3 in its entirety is CSAPGHIYYEQYF.

The CDR3 bases that were read are TGTGCCAGCAGTGGGGGACAGGGTTATTCACCA. This translates into CASSGGQGYSP. Given in full, the CDR3 is CASSGGQGYSPLFF. This chain uses TRBV6-1 with TRBJ1-4; 9 nucleotides match TRBD1. Coverage ceases 3 residues before the CDR3 finishes, and the germline J gene fills in the end. Germline CDR1 reads MNHNS; CDR2 reads SASEGT. This CDR3 has 14 amino acids.

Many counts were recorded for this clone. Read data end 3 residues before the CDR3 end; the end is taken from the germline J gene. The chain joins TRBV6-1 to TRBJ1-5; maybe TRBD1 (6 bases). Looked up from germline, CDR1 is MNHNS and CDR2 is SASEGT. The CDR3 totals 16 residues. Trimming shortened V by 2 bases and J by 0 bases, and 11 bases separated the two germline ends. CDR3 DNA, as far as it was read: TGTGCCAGCAGTGAAAGGGACACCCTTAGCAATCAGCCC. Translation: CASSERDTLSNQP. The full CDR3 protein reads CASSERDTLSNQPQHF.

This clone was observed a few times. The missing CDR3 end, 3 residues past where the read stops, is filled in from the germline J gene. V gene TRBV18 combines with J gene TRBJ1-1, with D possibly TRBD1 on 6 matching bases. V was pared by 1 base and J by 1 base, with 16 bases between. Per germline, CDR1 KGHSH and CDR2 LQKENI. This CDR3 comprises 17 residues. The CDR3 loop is CASSPRESRGWNTEAFF. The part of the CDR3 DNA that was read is TGTGCCAGCTCACCACGAGAGTCCAGGGGCTGGAACACTGAA. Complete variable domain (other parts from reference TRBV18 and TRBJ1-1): NAGVMQNPRHLVRRRGQEARLRCSPMKGHSHVYWYRQLPEEGLKFMVYLQKENIIDESGMPKERFSAEFPKEGPSILRIQQVVRGDSAAYFCASSPRESRGWNTEAFFGQGTRLTVV.

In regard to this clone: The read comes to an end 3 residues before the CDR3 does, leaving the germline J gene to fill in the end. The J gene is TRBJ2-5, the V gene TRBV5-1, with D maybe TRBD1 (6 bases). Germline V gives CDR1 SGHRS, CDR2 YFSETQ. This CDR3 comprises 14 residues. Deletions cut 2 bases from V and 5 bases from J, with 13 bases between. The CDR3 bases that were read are TGCGCCAGCAGCTTCTCAGGGGTGCATGAGACC. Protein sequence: CASSFSGVHET. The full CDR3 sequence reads CASSFSGVHETQYF.

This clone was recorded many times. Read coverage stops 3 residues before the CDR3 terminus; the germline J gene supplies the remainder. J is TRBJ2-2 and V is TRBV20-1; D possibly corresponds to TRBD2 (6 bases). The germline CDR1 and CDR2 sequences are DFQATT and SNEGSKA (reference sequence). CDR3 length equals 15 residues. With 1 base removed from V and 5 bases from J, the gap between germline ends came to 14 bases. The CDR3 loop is CSARGGRAGTGELFF. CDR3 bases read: TGCAGTGCTAGAGGGGGCCGGGCGGGGACCGGGGAG.

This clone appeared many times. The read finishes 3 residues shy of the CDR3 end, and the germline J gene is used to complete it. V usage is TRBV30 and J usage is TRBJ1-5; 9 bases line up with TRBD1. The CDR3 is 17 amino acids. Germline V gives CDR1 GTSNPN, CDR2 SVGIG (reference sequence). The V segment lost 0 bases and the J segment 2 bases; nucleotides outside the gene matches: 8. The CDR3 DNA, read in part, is TGTGCCTGGAGTGTACACCCCAGACAGGGGGGCAATCAGCCC. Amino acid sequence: CAWSVHPRQGGNQP. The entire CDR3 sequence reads CAWSVHPRQGGNQPQHF.

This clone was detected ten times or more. CDR3 residues: CASSIADRGVENTEAFF. The CDR3 DNA, read in part, is TGTGCCAGTAGTATAGCGGACAGGGGGGTGGAGAACACTGAA. The chain carries TRBV19 and TRBJ1-1; TRBD1 aligns across 10 bases. The sequence runs out 3 residues before the end of the CDR3; the remainder is reconstructed from the germline J gene. With V trimmed by 1 base and J by 1 base, 6 bases remained unmatched. CDR3 length equals 17 residues. Germline CDR1 LNHDA, CDR2 SQIVND (reference sequence). Filled out from reference TRBV19 and TRBJ1-1, the complete variable domain reads DGGITQSPKYLFRKEGQNVTLSCEQNLNHDAMYWYRQDPGQGLRLIYYSQIVNDFQKGDIAEGYSVSREKKESFPLTVTSAQKNPTAFYLCASSIADRGVENTEAFFGQGTRLTVV.

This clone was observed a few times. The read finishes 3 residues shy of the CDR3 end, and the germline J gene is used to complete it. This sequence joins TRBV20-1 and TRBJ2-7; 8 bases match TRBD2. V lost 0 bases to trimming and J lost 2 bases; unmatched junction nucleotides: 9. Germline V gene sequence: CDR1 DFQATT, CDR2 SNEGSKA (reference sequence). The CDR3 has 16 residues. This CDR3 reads CSARDRDSGATYEQYF. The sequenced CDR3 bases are TGCAGTGCTAGAGATCGGGATAGCGGGGCCACCTACGAG.

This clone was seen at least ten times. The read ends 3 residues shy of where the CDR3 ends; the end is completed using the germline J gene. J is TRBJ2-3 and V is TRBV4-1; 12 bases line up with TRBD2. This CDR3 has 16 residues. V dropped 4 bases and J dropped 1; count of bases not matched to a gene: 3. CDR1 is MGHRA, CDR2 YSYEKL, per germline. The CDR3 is CASSPRTSGGTDTQYF. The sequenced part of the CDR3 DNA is TGCGCCAGCAGCCCCCGGACTAGCGGGGGCACAGATACG.

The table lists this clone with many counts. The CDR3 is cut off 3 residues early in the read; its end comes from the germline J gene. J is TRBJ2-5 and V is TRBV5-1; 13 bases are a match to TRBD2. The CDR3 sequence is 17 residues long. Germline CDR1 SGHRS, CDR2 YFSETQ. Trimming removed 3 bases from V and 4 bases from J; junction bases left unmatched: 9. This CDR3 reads CASSSLGLAGAPETQYF. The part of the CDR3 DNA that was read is TGCGCCAGCAGCTCGCTCGGACTAGCGGGGGCCCCAGAGACC.

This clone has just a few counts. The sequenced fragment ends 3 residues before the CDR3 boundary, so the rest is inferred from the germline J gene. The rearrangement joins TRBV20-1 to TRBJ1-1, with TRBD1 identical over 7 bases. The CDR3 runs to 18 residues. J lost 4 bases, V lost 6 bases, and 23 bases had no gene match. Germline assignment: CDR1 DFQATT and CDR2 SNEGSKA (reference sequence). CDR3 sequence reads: CSAAGTAVKEFGITEAFF. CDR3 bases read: TGCAGTGCCGCCGGGACAGCAGTGAAAGAATTCGGAATCACTGAA.

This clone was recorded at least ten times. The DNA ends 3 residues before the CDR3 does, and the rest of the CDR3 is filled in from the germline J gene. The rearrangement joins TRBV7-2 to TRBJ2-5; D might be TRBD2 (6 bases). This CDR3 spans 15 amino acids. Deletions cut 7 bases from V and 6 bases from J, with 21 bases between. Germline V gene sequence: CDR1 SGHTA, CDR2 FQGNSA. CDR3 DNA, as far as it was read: TGTGCCAGCACCTCTTCTGGCGGGGCGGGAAAGACC. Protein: CASTSSGGAGKT. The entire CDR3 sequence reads CASTSSGGAGKTQYF.

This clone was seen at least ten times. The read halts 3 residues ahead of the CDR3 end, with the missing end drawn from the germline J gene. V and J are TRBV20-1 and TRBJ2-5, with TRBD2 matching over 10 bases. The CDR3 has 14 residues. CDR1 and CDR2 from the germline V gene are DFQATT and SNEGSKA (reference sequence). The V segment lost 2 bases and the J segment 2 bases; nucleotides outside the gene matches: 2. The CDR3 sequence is CSARRAGGQETQYF. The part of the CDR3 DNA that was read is TGCAGTGCTAGAAGAGCGGGGGGGCAAGAGACC.

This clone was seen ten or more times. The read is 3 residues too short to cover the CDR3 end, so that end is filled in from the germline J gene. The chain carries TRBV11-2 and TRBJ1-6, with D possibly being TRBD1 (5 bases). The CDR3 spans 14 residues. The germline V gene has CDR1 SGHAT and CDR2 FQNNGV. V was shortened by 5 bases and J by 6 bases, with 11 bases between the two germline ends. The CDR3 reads CASSRTNVNSPLHF. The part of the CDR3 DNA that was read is TGTGCCAGCAGCCGGACAAATGTTAATTCACCC.

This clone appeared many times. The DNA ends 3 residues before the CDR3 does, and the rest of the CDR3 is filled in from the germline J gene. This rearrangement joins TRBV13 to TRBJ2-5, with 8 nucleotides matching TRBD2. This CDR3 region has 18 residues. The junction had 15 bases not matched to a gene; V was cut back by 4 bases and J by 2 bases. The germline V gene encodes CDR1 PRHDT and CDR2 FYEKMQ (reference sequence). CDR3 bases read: TGTGCCAGCAGCTCTGTGGGTTTAGTGCGGGAGGAGCAAGAGACC. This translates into CASSSVGLVREEQET. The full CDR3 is CASSSVGLVREEQETQYF.

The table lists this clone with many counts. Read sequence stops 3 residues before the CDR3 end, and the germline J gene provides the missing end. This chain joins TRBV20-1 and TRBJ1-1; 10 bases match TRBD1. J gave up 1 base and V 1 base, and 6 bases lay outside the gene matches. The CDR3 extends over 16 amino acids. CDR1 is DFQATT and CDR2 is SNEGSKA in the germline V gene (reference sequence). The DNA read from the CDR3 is TGCAGTGCTAGAGTTCTCCGGGACAGGGGGAACACTGAA. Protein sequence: CSARVLRDRGNTE. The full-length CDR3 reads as CSARVLRDRGNTEAFF.

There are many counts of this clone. The part of the CDR3 DNA that was read is TGTGCCAGCAGCCAAGGGAACACTGAA. Its translation: CASSQGNTE. The CDR3 as a whole reads CASSQGNTEAFF. The V call is TRBV7-9, the J call TRBJ1-1, with D uncertain. The observed sequence ends 3 residues before the CDR3 terminus, with the missing tail filled in from the germline J gene. The germline CDR1 and CDR2 sequences are SEHNR and FQNEAQ (reference sequence). The CDR3 contains 12 residues. V was clipped by 5 bases and J by 1 base, with 5 bases between them.

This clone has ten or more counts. The CDR3 loop reads CASSMTSGSTDTQYF. The sequenced CDR3 bases are TGTGCCAGTAGTATGACTAGCGGGAGCACAGATACG. This chain joins TRBV19 and TRBJ2-3, with TRBD2 matching 10 bases. Read data end 3 residues before the CDR3 end; the end is taken from the germline J gene. Germline CDR1 and CDR2: LNHDA and SQIVND (reference sequence). This CDR3 is built from 15 residues. Germline trimming cut 3 bases from V and 0 bases from J; bases unmatched to any gene: 0.

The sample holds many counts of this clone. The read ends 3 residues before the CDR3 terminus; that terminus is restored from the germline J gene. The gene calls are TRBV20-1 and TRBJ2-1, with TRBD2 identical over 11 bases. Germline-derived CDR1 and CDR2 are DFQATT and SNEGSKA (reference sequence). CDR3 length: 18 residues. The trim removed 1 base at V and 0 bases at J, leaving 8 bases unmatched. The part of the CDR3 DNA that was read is TGCAGTGCTAGAGGTATACTAGCGGGGGCGAGCTCCTACAATGAG. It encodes CSARGILAGASSYNE. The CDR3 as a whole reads CSARGILAGASSYNEQFF.

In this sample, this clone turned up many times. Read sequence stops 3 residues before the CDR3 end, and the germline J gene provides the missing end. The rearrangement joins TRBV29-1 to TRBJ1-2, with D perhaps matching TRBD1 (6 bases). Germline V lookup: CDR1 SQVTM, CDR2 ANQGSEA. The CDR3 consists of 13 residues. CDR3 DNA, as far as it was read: TGCAGCGTTGATCTCGACAGGCTCGAAGGC. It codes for CSVDLDRLEG. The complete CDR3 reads CSVDLDRLEGYTF.